This is a list of T cell receptor beta chains from one sample in a study of blood T cells in healthy people across ages. MiXCR was run by TCRdb on the 5' RACE reads, yielding one entry per CDR3 protein. The sample carries about 680,000 distinct CDR3 sequences, 45% to 50% recorded once. Sequences were obtained from blood. These receptors all come from a woman aged 55-70 years in good health. CDR3s leave out the opening cysteine and the closing phenylalanine or tryptophan.

J,V,CDR3
TRBJ2-5,TRBV5-1,ASSGGSGETQY
TRBJ2-3,TRBV20-1,SARAQGVADTQY
TRBJ2-2,TRBV6-6,ASRGRAGELF
TRBJ2-7,TRBV2,AGAGTGGVEQY
TRBJ2-2,TRBV27,ASSLIIPSLAGATNTGELF
TRBJ2-1,TRBV20-1,SARARVGASGRVGLPHNEQF
TRBJ2-2,TRBV5-1,ASSLERPGLTGELF
TRBJ1-6,TRBV5-1,ASSIGQVKGSPLH
TRBJ1-1,TRBV7-9,ASSLVVQNTEAF
TRBJ2-5,TRBV2,ASSEALGQKQY